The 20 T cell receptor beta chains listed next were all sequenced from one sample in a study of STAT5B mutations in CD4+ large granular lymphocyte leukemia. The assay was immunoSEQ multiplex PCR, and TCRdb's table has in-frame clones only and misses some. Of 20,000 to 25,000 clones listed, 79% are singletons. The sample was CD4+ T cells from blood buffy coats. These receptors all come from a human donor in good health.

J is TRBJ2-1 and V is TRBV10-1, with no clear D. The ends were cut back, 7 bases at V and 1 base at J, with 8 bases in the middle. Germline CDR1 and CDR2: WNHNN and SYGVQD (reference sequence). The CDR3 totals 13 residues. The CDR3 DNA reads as TGCGCCAGCAAAATAAGTTCCTACAATGAGCAGTTCTTC. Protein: CASKISSYNEQFF.

The CDR3 spells CAWRLMGGSEAFF. The DNA for the CDR3 is TGTGCCTGGAGGCTAATGGGAGGGAGTGAAGCTTTCTTT. This chain connects TRBV30 to TRBJ1-1; the D is unclear. V was clipped by 3 bases and J by 7 bases, with 15 bases between them. CDR1 is GTSNPN and CDR2 is SVGIG in the germline V gene (reference sequence). CDR3 size: 13 residues.

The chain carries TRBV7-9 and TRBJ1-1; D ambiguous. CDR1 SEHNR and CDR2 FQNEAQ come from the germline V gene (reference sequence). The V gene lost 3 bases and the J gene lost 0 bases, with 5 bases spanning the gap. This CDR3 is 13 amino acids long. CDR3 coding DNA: TGTGCCAGCAGCTTCGTCATGAACACTGAAGCTTTCTTT. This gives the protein CASSFVMNTEAFF.

The CDR3 spells CASSSGGFLAKNIQYF. The CDR3 DNA reads TGTGCCAGCAGCTCGGGGGGGTTCCTAGCCAAAAACATTCAGTACTTC. The V call is TRBV7-9, the J call TRBJ2-4, with 8 positions matching TRBD2. Germline lookup yields CDR1 SEHNR and CDR2 FQNEAQ (reference sequence). The CDR3 spans 16 residues. V was pared by 4 bases and J by 0 bases, with 5 bases of the junction left unmatched.

CDR3 bases: TGTGCCAGCATCCGGGACCGTGTCTCAGGGGAGGCGCAGTATTTT. This gives the protein CASIRDRVSGEAQYF. This chain uses TRBV2 with TRBJ2-3; the D call may be TRBD1 or TRBD2 (6 bases each). Trimming took off 7 bases at V and 10 bases at J, with 24 bases between the two ends. The V gene's germline CDR1 is SNHLY and CDR2 FYNNEI. The CDR3 extends over 15 amino acids.

The chain's CDR3 is CASSLGGLADDEQYF. The CDR3 nucleotides are TGTGCCAGCAGCTTGGGGGGACTAGCGGACGACGAGCAGTACTTC. The chain has TRBV11-3 and TRBJ2-7; 11 positions agree with TRBD2. With V trimmed by 3 bases and J by 5 bases, 6 bases remained unmatched. The CDR3 extends over 15 amino acids. The germline V gene has CDR1 SGHNT and CDR2 YENEEA.

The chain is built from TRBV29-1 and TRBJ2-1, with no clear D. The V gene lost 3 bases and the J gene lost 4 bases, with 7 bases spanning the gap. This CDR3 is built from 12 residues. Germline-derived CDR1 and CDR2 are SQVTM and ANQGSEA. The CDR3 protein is CSVESAYNEQFF. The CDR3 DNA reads TGCAGCGTTGAGAGTGCGTACAATGAGCAGTTCTTC.

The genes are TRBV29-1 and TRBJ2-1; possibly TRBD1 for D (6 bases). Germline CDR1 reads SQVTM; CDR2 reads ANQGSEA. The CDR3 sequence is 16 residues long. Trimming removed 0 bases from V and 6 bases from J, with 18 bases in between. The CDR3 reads CSVEEVFRGTVNEQFF. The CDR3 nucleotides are TGCAGCGTTGAAGAAGTTTTCAGGGGAACGGTCAATGAGCAGTTCTTC.

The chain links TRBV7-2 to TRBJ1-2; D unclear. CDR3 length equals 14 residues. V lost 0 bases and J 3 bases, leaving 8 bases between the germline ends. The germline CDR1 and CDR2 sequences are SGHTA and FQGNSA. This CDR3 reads CASSLAGRDYGYTF. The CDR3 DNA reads TGTGCCAGCAGCTTAGCTGGGCGGGACTATGGCTACACCTTC.

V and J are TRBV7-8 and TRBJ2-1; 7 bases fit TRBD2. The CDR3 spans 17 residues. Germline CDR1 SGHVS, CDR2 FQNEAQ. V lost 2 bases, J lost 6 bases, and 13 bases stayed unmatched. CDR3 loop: CASSLTGAGVRGNEQFF. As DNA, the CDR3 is TGTGCCAGCAGCTTAACCGGGGCGGGGGTTCGGGGCAATGAGCAGTTCTTC.

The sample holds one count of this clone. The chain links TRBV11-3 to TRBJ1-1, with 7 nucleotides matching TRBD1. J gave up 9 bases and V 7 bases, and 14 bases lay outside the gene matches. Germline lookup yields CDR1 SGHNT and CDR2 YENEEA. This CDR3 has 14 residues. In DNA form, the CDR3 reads TGTGCCAGCACCCAGGGACAGAGGGGTTCTAAAGCTTTCTTT. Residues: CASTQGQRGSKAFF.

This CDR3 is CASSPPPSGSSWANVLTF. CDR3 nucleotide sequence: TGTGCCAGCAGTCCCCCCCCCTCGGGTTCTTCTTGGGCCAACGTCCTGACTTTC. The rearrangement joins TRBV11-2 to TRBJ2-6; D unresolved. This CDR3 comprises 18 residues. Germline values: CDR1 SGHAT, CDR2 FQNNGV. Trimming took 6 bases from V and 5 from J, leaving 23 bases between them.

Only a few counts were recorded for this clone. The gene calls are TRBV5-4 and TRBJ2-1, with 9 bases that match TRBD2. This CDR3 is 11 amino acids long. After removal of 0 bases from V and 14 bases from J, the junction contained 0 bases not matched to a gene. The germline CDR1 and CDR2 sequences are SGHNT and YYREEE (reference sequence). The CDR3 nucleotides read TGTGCCAGCAGCTTGGCTAGCGGGGAGTTCTTC. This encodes CASSLASGEFF.

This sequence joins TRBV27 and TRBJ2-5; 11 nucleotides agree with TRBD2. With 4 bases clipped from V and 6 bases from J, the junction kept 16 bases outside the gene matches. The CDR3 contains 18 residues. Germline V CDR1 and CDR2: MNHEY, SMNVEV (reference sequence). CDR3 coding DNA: TGTGCCAGCAGTTCTCTACTCCTGACTAGCGGGAATTTAAAGACCCAGTACTTC. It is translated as CASSSLLLTSGNLKTQYF.

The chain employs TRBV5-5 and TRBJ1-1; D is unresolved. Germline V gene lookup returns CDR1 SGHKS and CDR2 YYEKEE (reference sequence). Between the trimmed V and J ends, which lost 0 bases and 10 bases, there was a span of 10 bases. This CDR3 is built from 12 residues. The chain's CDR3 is CASSLEWGGAFF. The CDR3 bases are TGTGCCAGCAGCTTGGAGTGGGGAGGAGCTTTCTTT.

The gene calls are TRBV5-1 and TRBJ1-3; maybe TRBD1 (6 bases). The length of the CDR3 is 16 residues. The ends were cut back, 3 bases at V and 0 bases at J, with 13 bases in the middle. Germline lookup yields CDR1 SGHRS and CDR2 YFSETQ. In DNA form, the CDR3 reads TGCGCCAGCAGCTCGGAGGGGGGCGGCTCTGGAAACACCATATATTTT. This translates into CASSSEGGGSGNTIYF. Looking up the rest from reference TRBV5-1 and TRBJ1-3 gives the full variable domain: KAGVTQTPRYLIKTRGQQVTLSCSPISGHRSVSWYQQTPGQGLQFLFEYFSETQRNKGNFPGRFSGRQFSNSRSEMNVSTLELGDSALYLCASSSEGGGSGNTIYFGEGSWLTVV.

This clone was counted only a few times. CDR3 coding DNA: TGTGCCAGCAGTTACCGAGGACAGGGTACTGGCTACACCTTC. Encoded protein: CASSYRGQGTGYTF. This chain connects TRBV6-5 to TRBJ1-2; the match to TRBD1 covers 8 bases. Trimming took 2 bases from V and 7 from J; bases not matched to a gene: 6. The CDR3 consists of 14 residues. CDR1 MNHEY and CDR2 SVGAGI come from the germline V gene.

This CDR3 reads CASSLYQGSSGNGYTF. CDR3 nucleotides: TGCGCCAGCAGCTTGTATCAGGGTAGTTCAGGAAATGGCTACACCTTC. The chain links TRBV5-1 to TRBJ1-2, with a possible D match to TRBD1 (5 bases). CDR3 size: 16 residues. V lost 1 base to trimming and J lost 6 bases, with 19 bases between them. Germline assignment: CDR1 SGHRS and CDR2 YFSETQ.

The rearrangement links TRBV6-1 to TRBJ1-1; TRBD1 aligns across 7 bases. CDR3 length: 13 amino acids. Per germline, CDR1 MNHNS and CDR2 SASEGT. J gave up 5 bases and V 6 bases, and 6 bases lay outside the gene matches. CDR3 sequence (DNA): TGTGCCAGCAGCGGACAGGATAAGACTGAAGCTTTCTTT. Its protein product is CASSGQDKTEAFF.

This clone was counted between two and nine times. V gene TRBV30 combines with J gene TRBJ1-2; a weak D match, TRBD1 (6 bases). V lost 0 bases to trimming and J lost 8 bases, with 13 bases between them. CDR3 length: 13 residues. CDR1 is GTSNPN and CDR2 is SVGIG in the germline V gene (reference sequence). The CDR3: CAWSVQGYSGYTF. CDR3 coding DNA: TGTGCCTGGAGTGTTCAGGGGTATAGCGGCTACACCTTC. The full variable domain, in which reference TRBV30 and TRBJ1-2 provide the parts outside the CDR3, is SQTIHQWPATLVQPVGSPLSLECTVEGTSNPNLYWYRQAAGRGLQLLFYSVGIGQISSEVPQNLSASRPQDRQFILSSKKLLLSDSGFYLCAWSVQGYSGYTFGSGTRLTVV.